A single sample gave rise to the 21 T cell receptor beta chains below, sequenced in a study of cytomegalovirus exposure and HLA in healthy donors (dated by TCRdb to about 2017). Library preparation was by the immunoSEQ multiplex PCR assay. TCRdb re-hosts the immuneACCESS table, in-frame sequences only. Its copies lack some clones; in the studies checked, an unresolved V gene accounts for under half of them, and the cause for the rest is not known. Across this sample there are some 100,000 clones, with approximately 91% seen only once. The ten largest clones add up to about 2% of the sample. The specimen was PBMCs. The receptors originated from a woman between 18 and 29 years old in good health and CMV-seronegative.

This chain joins TRBV7-3 and TRBJ2-3; no clear D gene. Germline CDR1 and CDR2: SGHTA and FQGTGA. The CDR3 runs 13 residues. The V gene lost 2 bases and the J gene lost 5 bases, with 8 bases spanning the gap. The CDR3, as DNA: TGTGCCAGCAGCTTAGAAGGAGTAGATACGCAGTATTTT. Amino acids: CASSLEGVDTQYF.

CDR3 in DNA: TGCAGCGTTGAAGTATCGCGTTCCGTTAGTACGCAGTATTTT. This codes for CSVEVSRSVSTQYF. The chain joins TRBV29-1 to TRBJ2-3; the D is unclear. This CDR3 has 14 residues. The V end lost 1 base, the J end lost 8 bases, and 16 bases lay between the germline ends. Per germline, CDR1 SQVTM and CDR2 ANQGSEA.

The V call is TRBV7-9, the J call TRBJ2-5; 11 bases are shared with TRBD2. Germline V CDR1 and CDR2: SEHNR, FQNEAQ (reference sequence). Trimming at V came to 5 bases and at J to 7 bases, leaving 12 bases not matched to a gene. The CDR3 length is 16 residues. The DNA of the CDR3 is TGTGCCAGCAGCGGAACTAGCGGGAGCCAAAGAGGGACCCAGTACTTC. The encoded protein is CASSGTSGSQRGTQYF.

This chain uses TRBV5-1 with TRBJ2-3; 8 nucleotides align to TRBD2. V shed 5 bases, J shed 6 bases, and the junction held 8 bases outside the gene matches. The CDR3 contains 14 residues. Germline V CDR1 and CDR2: SGHRS, YFSETQ. CDR3 nucleotides: TGCGCCAGCAGAGTGGGGACTAGTCACGATACGCAGTATTTT. Translating gives CASRVGTSHDTQYF.

The rearrangement uses TRBV6-1 and TRBJ2-1, with TRBD1 matching over 9 bases. V lost 6 bases and J lost 3; bases outside the gene matches: 3. This CDR3 comprises 14 residues. Germline CDR1 MNHNS, CDR2 SASEGT. As DNA, the CDR3 is TGTGCCAGCAGCGGGACAGGGTTCTACAATGAGCAGTTCTTC. Amino acid sequence: CASSGTGFYNEQFF.

The chain couples TRBV2 to TRBJ1-4; D is perhaps TRBD1 (5 bases). The CDR3 has 13 amino acids. The germline V gene encodes CDR1 SNHLY and CDR2 FYNNEI. Trimming removed 4 bases from V and 15 bases from J, with 18 bases in between. CDR3 protein: CASSGGGRVTLFF. As DNA, the CDR3 is TGTGCCAGCAGTGGCGGGGGGAGGGTAACCTTGTTTTTT.

This clone was counted between two and nine times. The CDR3 nucleotides read TGTGCCAGCATGCAGGGGGGTTCCTACGAGCAGTACTTC. This gives the protein CASMQGGSYEQYF. The V call is TRBV28, the J call TRBJ2-7; perhaps TRBD1 as D (7 bases). V was clipped by 7 bases and J by 1 base, with 11 bases between them. The CDR3 loop spans 13 amino acids. The germline V gene has CDR1 MDHEN and CDR2 SYDVKM.

A few counts support this clone. The chain combines TRBV11-2 with TRBJ1-1; possible D gene TRBD1, 5 bases. The ends were cut back, 4 bases at V and 7 bases at J, with 13 bases in the middle. CDR1 SGHAT and CDR2 FQNNGV come from the germline V gene. The CDR3 loop spans 13 amino acids. The DNA of the CDR3 is TGTGCCAGCAGCTACCTCGACAGTAGTGAAGCTTTCTTT. Translation gives CASSYLDSSEAFF.

This clone was found once. CDR3 in DNA: TGCGCCAGCAGCCAAGGACATCGGAGACAGGGTGTGTCACCCCTCCACTTT. Translating it yields CASSQGHRRQGVSPLHF. The V and J genes are TRBV4-3 and TRBJ1-6, with 7 bases fitting TRBD1. The CDR3 contains 17 residues. CDR1 is LGHNA, CDR2 YSLEER, per germline. Unmatched junction bases numbered 13, after V lost 1 base and J lost 10 bases.

The V call is TRBV5-5, the J call TRBJ1-5, with 8 nucleotides matching TRBD1. The trim removed 1 base at V and 5 bases at J, leaving 2 bases unmatched. This CDR3 has 14 residues. Per germline, CDR1 SGHKS and CDR2 YYEKEE (reference sequence). The CDR3 protein is CASSLTGGHQPQHF. The CDR3 DNA reads as TGTGCCAGCAGCTTGACAGGGGGGCATCAGCCCCAGCATTTT.

The V and J genes are TRBV9 and TRBJ2-5, with 8 bases lining up with TRBD2. The V gene end was trimmed by 0 bases and the J gene end by 2 bases; junction bases not matched to a gene: 3. The CDR3 loop spans 15 amino acids. Germline assignment: CDR1 SGDLS and CDR2 YYNGEE. The CDR3 loop reads CASSVAPSGQETQYF. The CDR3 region has the DNA TGTGCCAGCAGCGTAGCGCCTAGCGGGCAAGAGACCCAGTACTTC. Full variable domain (remainder filled in from reference TRBV9 and TRBJ2-5): DSGVTQTPKHLITATGQRVTLRCSPRSGDLSVYWYQQSLDQGLQFLIQYYNGEERAKGNILERFSAQQFPDLHSELNLSSLELGDSALYFCASSVAPSGQETQYFGPGTRLLVL.

The chain has TRBV7-2 and TRBJ2-3; a weak D match, TRBD2 (6 bases). V gave up 1 base and J gave up 0 bases, with 14 bases separating them. There are 17 residues in the CDR3. Germline-derived CDR1 and CDR2 are SGHTA and FQGNSA. The DNA for the CDR3 is TGTGCCAGCAGCTTAGTAGGGGCGGGGTCTAGCACAGATACGCAGTATTTT. Protein: CASSLVGAGSSTDTQYF.

This chain joins TRBV7-8 and TRBJ1-4, with 10 bases aligning to TRBD1. The CDR3 contains 16 residues. The V gene end was trimmed by 5 bases and the J gene end by 8 bases; junction bases not matched to a gene: 11. The germline V gene has CDR1 SGHVS and CDR2 FQNEAQ. CDR3 sequence: CASSLLPGQGSEKLFF. The CDR3 coding sequence is TGTGCCAGCAGCCTTCTTCCGGGACAGGGGTCCGAAAAACTGTTTTTT. The variable domain in full, with the rest retrieved from reference TRBV7-8 and TRBJ1-4, is GAGVSQSPRYKVAKRGQDVALRCDPISGHVSLFWYQQALGQGPEFLTYFQNEAQLDKSGLPSDRFFAERPEGSVSTLKIQRTQQEDSAVYLCASSLLPGQGSEKLFFGSGTQLSVL.

This clone was recorded a few times. In DNA, the CDR3 is TGTGCCAGCAGCAGCGGCACCTTGATCGGTCTCTCTGGAAACACCATATATTTT. Residues: CASSSGTLIGLSGNTIYF. The gene calls are TRBV28 and TRBJ1-3; D ambiguous. The germline gives CDR1 MDHEN, CDR2 SYDVKM. This CDR3 has 18 amino acids. The germline V and J ends were trimmed by 6 bases and 0 bases, with 21 bases remaining between them. The entire variable domain, with the rest obtained from reference TRBV28 and TRBJ1-3, is as follows: DVKVTQSSRYLVKRTGEKVFLECVQDMDHENMFWYRQDPGLGLRLIYFSYDVKMKEKGDIPEGYSVSREKKERFSLILESASTNQTSMYLCASSSGTLIGLSGNTIYFGEGSWLTVV.

The rearrangement joins TRBV20-1 to TRBJ2-3; the D is unclear. V dropped 5 bases and J dropped 3 bases, with 3 bases sitting between them. This CDR3 region has 10 residues. Germline CDR1 is DFQATT and CDR2 is SNEGSKA (reference sequence). This chain's CDR3 is CSARTDTQYF. The CDR3 coding sequence is TGCAGTGCTCGTACAGATACGCAGTATTTT.

The rearrangement joins TRBV5-1 to TRBJ1-2; D not certain. Trimming left V 4 bases short and J 3 bases short, with 7 bases between. CDR1 and CDR2 (germline): SGHRS, YFSETQ. CDR3 size: 12 residues. The CDR3 bases are TGCGCCAGCAGCGGGCAGGACTATGGCTACACCTTC. It yields the protein CASSGQDYGYTF.

The gene calls are TRBV2 and TRBJ1-5, with 10 bases identical to TRBD1. With 6 bases clipped from V and 6 bases from J, the junction kept 5 bases outside the gene matches. CDR1 and CDR2 (germline): SNHLY, FYNNEI. This CDR3 has 14 residues. CDR3 in amino acids: CASSRQGAGQPQHF. The CDR3 DNA is TGTGCCAGCAGCAGACAGGGGGCCGGTCAGCCCCAGCATTTT.

The chain joins TRBV30 to TRBJ2-2, with 8 bases that match TRBD1. The V and J ends lost 6 bases and 0 bases, in that order; junction bases with no gene match: 6. This CDR3 contains 15 residues. Germline V gene sequence: CDR1 GTSNPN, CDR2 SVGIG (reference sequence). Written as DNA, the CDR3 is TGTGCCTGCCCTCCCAGGGGGCCGAACACCGGGGAGCTGTTTTTT. It yields the protein CACPPRGPNTGELFF. Based on the CDR3 plus reference TRBV30 and TRBJ2-2, the full variable domain is SQTIHQWPATLVQPVGSPLSLECTVEGTSNPNLYWYRQAAGRGLQLLFYSVGIGQISSEVPQNLSASRPQDRQFILSSKKLLLSDSGFYLCACPPRGPNTGELFFGEGSRLTVL.

About this clone: Other DNA sequences of this sample code for an identical CDR3. The chain recombines TRBV6-5 with TRBJ2-7, with TRBD1 identical over 10 bases. Germline V lookup: CDR1 MNHEY, CDR2 SVGAGI. The ends lost 2 bases at V and 4 bases at J; junction bases unmatched: 5. CDR3 size: 15 residues. Here the CDR3 reads CASSYRDRGSYEQYF. The DNA of the CDR3 is TGTGCCAGCAGTTACCGGGACAGGGGATCGTACGAGCAGTACTTC.

This rearrangement joins TRBV7-2 to TRBJ1-2; 8 bases line up with TRBD1. Germline lookup yields CDR1 SGHTA and CDR2 FQGNSA. This CDR3 has 15 residues. J lost 2 bases, V lost 6 bases, and 8 bases had no gene match. CDR3 sequence reads: CASSTPGTGNYGYTF. CDR3 sequence (DNA): TGTGCCAGCAGTACCCCTGGGACAGGAAACTATGGCTACACCTTC.

V usage is TRBV28 and J usage is TRBJ1-3; D possibly corresponds to TRBD1 (5 bases). This CDR3 has 15 residues. Germline CDR1 is MDHEN and CDR2 is SYDVKM. The V end was cut by 6 bases, the J end by 7 bases, with 19 bases between. This CDR3 is CASRTQGGTMNTIYF. As DNA, the CDR3 is TGTGCCAGCAGGACGCAGGGTGGCACGATGAACACCATATATTTT.